One and the same sample provided the 8 T cell receptor beta chains below, sequenced in a study of blood T cell repertoires in COVID-19. Data came from immunoSEQ multiplex PCR; TCRdb stores just in-frame clones and leaves some out. The table has 250,000 or so clones, 86% seen once. The sample comprised PBMCs or T cells enriched from blood (not recorded which). The receptors originated from a woman aged 50 to 60 who had recovered from COVID-19.

The chain links TRBV5-6 to TRBJ2-3; D might be TRBD1 (5 bases). The germline V gene encodes CDR1 SGHDT and CDR2 YYEEEE. V lost 4 bases to trimming and J lost 0 bases, with 12 bases between them. The CDR3 loop spans 15 amino acids. In DNA form, the CDR3 reads TGTGCCAGCAGCCAGATTAGGGGAAGCACAGATACGCAGTATTTT. It yields the protein CASSQIRGSTDTQYF.

J is TRBJ2-7 and V is TRBV28; D might be TRBD2 (5 bases). Trimming shortened V by 5 bases and J by 6 bases, and 17 bases separated the two germline ends. The CDR3 covers 14 residues. The germline V gene has CDR1 MDHEN and CDR2 SYDVKM. The CDR3 region has the DNA TGTGCCAGCAGTACCGACGCGCGGGCGATCGAGCAGTACTTC. Its protein is CASSTDARAIEQYF.

The chain is built from TRBV25-1 and TRBJ1-6, with D possibly being TRBD1 (5 bases). The CDR3 consists of 16 residues. Per the germline V gene, CDR1 is MGHDK and CDR2 is SYGVNS. Trimming removed 1 base at V and 7 bases at J, with 14 bases between. The CDR3 protein is CASSESSAGWNSPLHF. CDR3 DNA sequence: TGTGCCAGCAGTGAATCCTCGGCAGGGTGGAATTCACCCCTCCACTTT.

The chain links TRBV9 to TRBJ1-3; D perhaps matches TRBD1 (6 bases). The CDR3 contains 16 residues. V lost 1 base to trimming and J lost 4 bases, with 15 bases between them. Per the germline V gene, CDR1 is SGDLS and CDR2 is YYNGEE. The CDR3 protein is CASSVSPGQGGNTIYF. The DNA for the CDR3 is TGTGCCAGCAGCGTATCCCCGGGACAAGGAGGAAACACCATATATTTT.

The chain uses TRBV19 and TRBJ1-2, with 7 bases aligning to TRBD1. V lost 2 bases to trimming and J lost 4 bases; unmatched junction nucleotides: 10. Germline CDR1 is LNHDA and CDR2 is SQIVND (reference sequence). CDR3 length: 16 residues. CDR3: CASSIFRQGGRYGYTF. The CDR3 DNA reads as TGTGCCAGTAGTATATTTCGACAGGGAGGCCGCTATGGCTACACCTTC.

The genes are TRBV5-4 and TRBJ2-2; weak D call: TRBD2 (7 bases). Germline V gene lookup returns CDR1 SGHNT and CDR2 YYREEE (reference sequence). This CDR3 has 17 amino acids. Trimming cost V 0 bases and J 2 bases, with 14 bases left between them. The CDR3 DNA reads as TGTGCCAGCAGCTTGGAAGGGCGGGGGCGAAACACCGGGGAGCTGTTTTTT. Protein: CASSLEGRGRNTGELFF.

The J gene is TRBJ1-5, the V gene TRBV7-3; no clear D gene. Per germline, CDR1 SGHTA and CDR2 FQGTGA. The CDR3 covers 13 residues. V was trimmed by 2 bases and J by 9 bases, leaving 11 bases between them. Here the CDR3 DNA reads TGTGCCAGCAGCTTAGGGTCTGCGGGGCCCCAGCATTTT. It codes for CASSLGSAGPQHF. The variable domain in full, with the rest retrieved from reference TRBV7-3 and TRBJ1-5, is GAGVSQTPSNKVTEKGKYVELRCDPISGHTALYWYRQSLGQGPEFLIYFQGTGAADDSGLPNDRFFAVRPEGSVSTLKIQRTERGDSAVYLCASSLGSAGPQHFGDGTRLSIL.

This clone was detected once. The rearrangement links TRBV4-1 to TRBJ2-7, with 10 nucleotides matching TRBD1. Germline-derived CDR1 and CDR2 are MGHRA and YSYEKL. This CDR3 has 15 amino acids. Trimming removed 2 bases from V and 3 bases from J; junction bases left unmatched: 4. The CDR3 nucleotides are TGCGCCAGCAGCCAACCGGACAGGGGGAGCTACGAGCAGTACTTC. Its protein is CASSQPDRGSYEQYF.